The next 3 T cell receptor beta chains were all read from a single sample in a study of blood T cell repertoires in COVID-19. The assay was immunoSEQ multiplex PCR, and TCRdb's table has in-frame clones only and misses some. The sample yields about 200,000 clones, about 83% seen once. The material sequenced was peripheral blood. The receptors originated from a woman in her forties with active or convalescent COVID-19.

The J gene is TRBJ1-3, the V gene TRBV9; D remains ambiguous. CDR1 and CDR2 from the germline V gene are SGDLS and YYNGEE. This CDR3 is 16 amino acids long. The V end lost 0 bases, the J end lost 0 bases, and 10 bases lay between the germline ends. CDR3 DNA sequence: TGTGCCAGCAGCGTAGTGGACTCCCGCTCTGGAAACACCATATATTTT. Translating it yields CASSVVDSRSGNTIYF.

The chain recombines TRBV11-3 with TRBJ2-1, with D possibly matching TRBD2 (6 bases). Germline CDR1 is SGHNT and CDR2 is YENEEA. The CDR3 is 13 residues long. Trimming stripped 1 base from V and 12 bases from J, with 13 bases between. The CDR3 reads CASSLGTTMLQFF. The CDR3, as DNA: TGTGCCAGCAGCTTAGGGACTACAATGCTGCAGTTCTTC.

In its sample, this clone was seen once. The chain joins TRBV30 to TRBJ2-1; 11 positions match TRBD2. This CDR3 has 13 amino acids. J was trimmed by 7 bases and V by 7 bases; bases with no gene match: 6. Germline V CDR1 and CDR2: GTSNPN, SVGIG (reference sequence). CDR3 protein: CALRLAGKNEQFF. CDR3 nucleotide sequence: TGTGCCTTGAGACTAGCGGGGAAGAATGAGCAGTTCTTC.